A selection of T cell receptor beta chains follows, all from one sample in a study of cytomegalovirus exposure and HLA in healthy donors. The data were produced by immunoSEQ multiplex PCR, yet TCRdb's version contains in-frame clones alone and is incomplete. The sample includes about 200,000 clones, about four fifths of them seen just once. The sequencing sample was made of PBMCs. Receptors were obtained from a young man in good health and CMV-seronegative. Each CDR3 is given with its conserved first and last residue. The order of the fields is V gene, J gene, clone size, D gene, CDR3 protein, CDR3 DNA. A D gene is named only where the DNA matches it firmly. For some rows the clone size is stated as once, few or many, or as a class when expanded; others skip it.

>TRBV10-1|TRBJ2-7|NA|NA
CASSPGWNGRFDEQYF
TGCGCCAGCAGTCCAGGGTGGAATGGGAGGTTCGACGAGCAGTACTTC
>TRBV7-9|TRBJ2-3|NA|NA
CASSLISDTDTQYF
TGTGCCAGCAGCTTAATTTCAGACACAGATACGCAGTATTTT
>TRBV5-4|TRBJ2-3|few|NA
CASSLTGSQYF
TGTGCCAGCAGCCTCACGGGGTCGCAGTATTTT
>TRBV5-5|TRBJ1-2|NA|TRBD1
CVTGGEGSHTF
TGTGTGACAGGGGGCGAAGGGAGTCACACCTTC
>TRBV6-5|TRBJ2-7|NA|TRBD1
CASGRQGYEQYF
TGTGCCAGCGGCCGACAGGGCTACGAGCAGTACTTC
>TRBV7-2|TRBJ2-4|NA|TRBD2
CASSATSGGSIAKNIQYF
TGTGCCAGCAGCGCGACTAGCGGGGGGTCCATAGCCAAAAACATTCAGTACTTC
>TRBV7-2|TRBJ2-7|NA|TRBD2
CASSRGTSGGATYEQYF
TGTGCCAGCAGCCGCGGGACTAGCGGGGGGGCTACCTACGAGCAGTACTTC
>TRBV28|TRBJ2-4|NA|NA
CASRFGGGPNIQYF
TGTGCCAGCCGTTTTGGGGGGGGCCCGAACATTCAGTACTTC
>TRBV25-1|TRBJ2-3|NA|NA
CASSEQVTDTQYF
TGTGCCAGCAGTGAACAGGTCACAGATACGCAGTATTTT
>TRBV29-1|TRBJ2-6|NA|NA
CSVGTGAESSGASVLTF
TGCAGCGTTGGAACTGGTGCAGAGTCCTCTGGGGCCAGCGTCCTGACTTTC
>TRBV19|TRBJ1-2|NA|NA
CASSSFSSRSYGYTF
TGTGCCAGTAGTTCTTTCTCATCCCGTAGCTATGGCTACACCTTC
>TRBV7-2|TRBJ1-1|NA|NA
CASIPFASEAFF
TGTGCCAGCATCCCGTTTGCGAGTGAAGCTTTCTTT
>TRBV14|TRBJ2-2|NA|TRBD1
CASSRFRDRGTGELFF
TGTGCCAGCAGCCGATTCCGGGACAGGGGTACGGGGGAGCTGTTTTTT
>TRBV28|TRBJ2-7|NA|TRBD1
CASGTGSYEQYF
TGTGCCAGCGGGACAGGGTCCTACGAGCAGTACTTC
>TRBV6-5|TRBJ2-2|NA|NA
CASSLTGELFF
TGTGCCAGCAGCCTCACCGGGGAGCTGTTTTTT
>TRBV28|TRBJ2-6|NA|NA
CASSPFDRPSSGANVLTF
TGTGCCAGCAGTCCTTTCGACAGGCCCAGCTCTGGGGCCAACGTCCTGACTTTC
>TRBV4-2|TRBJ2-5|few|NA
CASSQDPGETQYF
TGTGCCAGCAGCCAAGATCCCGGGGAGACCCAGTACTTC
>TRBV5-5|TRBJ1-2|once|TRBD1
CASSLTGGGHGYTF
TGTGCCAGCAGCTTGACAGGGGGAGGGCATGGCTACACCTTC
>TRBV7-3|TRBJ2-5|NA|NA
CASSLQGRQETQYF
TGTGCCAGCAGCTTACAGGGGCGCCAAGAGACCCAGTACTTC
>TRBV19|TRBJ2-1|NA|NA
CASSQTGNPYNEQFF
TGTGCCAGTAGTCAAACGGGAAACCCCTACAATGAGCAGTTCTTC
>TRBV27|TRBJ2-7|NA|NA
CASSLAGNYEQYF
TGTGCCAGCAGTTTGGCGGGGAACTACGAGCAGTACTTC
>TRBV9|TRBJ2-1|NA|NA
CASSVGGASYNEQFF
TGTGCCAGCAGCGTGGGCGGGGCTTCCTACAATGAGCAGTTCTTC
>TRBV7-6|TRBJ2-1|NA|NA
CASSLVPRKNEQFF
TGTGCCAGCAGCTTAGTTCCGAGAAAGAATGAGCAGTTCTTC
>TRBV19|TRBJ2-7|few|NA
CASNRAGALNEQYF
TGTGCCAGTAATAGGGCAGGGGCGCTGAACGAGCAGTACTTC
>TRBV6-1|TRBJ1-2|NA|NA
CASTPHLRDQGGYTF
TGTGCCAGCACCCCTCACCTCCGGGATCAGGGGGGCTACACCTTC
>TRBV7-2|TRBJ2-3|NA|NA
CASSAGQPTDTQYF
TGTGCCAGCAGCGCGGGACAGCCCACAGATACGCAGTATTTT
>TRBV9|TRBJ1-6|NA|NA
CASSQSTGGSPLHF
TGTGCCAGCAGCCAATCGACAGGCGGATCACCCCTCCACTTT
>TRBV18|TRBJ1-5|NA|TRBD1
CASSPGQGPGEPQHF
TGTGCCAGCTCACCGGGACAGGGTCCCGGGGAGCCCCAGCATTTT
>TRBV10-3|TRBJ1-1|NA|TRBD1
CAISESKGQVAEGAFF
TGTGCCATCAGTGAGTCTAAGGGACAGGTGGCCGAAGGGGCTTTCTTT
>TRBV2|TRBJ1-1|NA|TRBD1
CASSGTGVNTEAFF
TGTGCCAGCAGTGGGACAGGGGTGAACACTGAAGCTTTCTTT
>TRBV29-1|TRBJ2-7|NA|NA
CSVSDGGRFYEQYF
TGCAGCGTTTCTGACGGGGGGCGATTCTACGAGCAGTACTTC
>TRBV18|TRBJ1-5|NA|TRBD1
CASSPGQGDQPQHF
TGTGCCAGCTCTCCGGGACAGGGTGATCAGCCCCAGCATTTT
>TRBV5-1|TRBJ1-1|few|TRBD1
CASSLDGTVFKVTEAFF
TGCGCCAGCAGCTTGGACGGGACAGTCTTTAAAGTGACTGAAGCTTTCTTT
>TRBV27|TRBJ2-7|NA|NA
CASGDYEQYF
TGTGCCAGCGGAGACTACGAGCAGTACTTC
>TRBV9|TRBJ1-3|NA|NA
CASSVAPQSISGNTIYF
TGTGCCAGCAGCGTAGCACCACAGAGCATCTCTGGAAACACCATATATTTT
>TRBV19|TRBJ2-2|NA|NA
CASRSTGNTGELFF
TGTGCCAGTAGATCGACAGGGAACACCGGGGAGCTGTTTTTT
>TRBV5-1|TRBJ2-5|NA|TRBD1
CASSLGPGTGRQTQYF
TGCGCCAGCAGCTTGGGTCCGGGGACAGGGCGGCAGACCCAGTACTTC
>TRBV6-5|TRBJ1-2|NA|TRBD1
CASSGDRGRNTF
TGTGCCAGCAGTGGGGACAGGGGGCGAAATACCTTC
>TRBV4-1|TRBJ2-4|NA|NA
CASSHRLDANIQYF
TGCGCCAGCAGCCACCGACTAGACGCAAACATTCAGTACTTC
>TRBV4-2|TRBJ2-1|NA|TRBD2
CASSQDMGEGAYNEQFF
TGTGCCAGCAGCCAAGATATGGGGGAGGGAGCCTACAATGAGCAGTTCTTC
>TRBV5-4|TRBJ2-5|NA|NA
CASSSGAVGVETQYF
TGTGCCAGCAGCTCAGGGGCCGTGGGGGTAGAGACCCAGTACTTC
>TRBV27|TRBJ1-1|NA|TRBD1
CASSMTGGNTEAFF
TGTGCCAGCAGTATGACAGGGGGGAACACTGAAGCTTTCTTT